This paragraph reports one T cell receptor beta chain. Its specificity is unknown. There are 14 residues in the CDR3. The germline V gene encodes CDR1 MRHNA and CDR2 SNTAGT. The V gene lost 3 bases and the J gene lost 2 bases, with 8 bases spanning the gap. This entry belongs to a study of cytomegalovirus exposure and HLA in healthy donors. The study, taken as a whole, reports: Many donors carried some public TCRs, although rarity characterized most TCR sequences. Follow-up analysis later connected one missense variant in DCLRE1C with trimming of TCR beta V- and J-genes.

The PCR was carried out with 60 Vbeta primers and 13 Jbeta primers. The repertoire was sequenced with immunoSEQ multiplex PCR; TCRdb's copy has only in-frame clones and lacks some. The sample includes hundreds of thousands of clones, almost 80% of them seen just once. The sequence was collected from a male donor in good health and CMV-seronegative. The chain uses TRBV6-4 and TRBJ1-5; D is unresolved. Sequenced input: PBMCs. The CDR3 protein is CASSESGGNQPQHF. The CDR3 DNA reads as TGTGCCAGCAGTGAAAGCGGCGGCAATCAGCCCCAGCATTTT.